These 24 T cell receptor beta chains originate from one sample sequenced in a study of blood T cell repertoires in COVID-19. Using immunoSEQ multiplex PCR, the repertoire was profiled, and TCRdb retains in-frame clones only, with some absent. The sample carries under 300,000 clones, 70% to 90% recorded once. The specimen was peripheral blood. Receptors were obtained from a woman in her 40s who had recovered from COVID-19.

This clone was detected a few times. J is TRBJ1-5 and V is TRBV5-6, with 9 bases aligning to TRBD1. Germline V gene lookup returns CDR1 SGHDT and CDR2 YYEEEE. With V trimmed by 3 bases and J by 4 bases, 5 bases remained unmatched. This CDR3 comprises 15 residues. The CDR3, as DNA: TGTGCCAGCAGCTCCCGGGACAGGGAGAATCAGCCCCAGCATTTT. Amino acids: CASSSRDRENQPQHF.

This chain uses TRBV5-1 with TRBJ2-1; 11 positions agree with TRBD2. CDR3 length equals 15 residues. V dropped 5 bases and J dropped 5; count of bases not matched to a gene: 6. The germline V gene encodes CDR1 SGHRS and CDR2 YFSETQ. CDR3 DNA: TGCGCCAGCAGAAAACTAGCGGGAGCAGACAATGAGCAGTTCTTC. It translates to CASRKLAGADNEQFF.

The rearrangement links TRBV12-3 or TRBV12-4 to TRBJ2-1; no reliable D call. There are 13 residues in the CDR3. V was cut by 2 bases and J by 4 bases, with 6 bases left in between. CDR3 sequence (DNA): TGTGCCAGCAGTTTAATTAGTTACAATGAGCAGTTCTTC. It yields the protein CASSLISYNEQFF.

Only one count was recorded for this clone. This chain links TRBV28 with TRBJ1-6; 8 bases match TRBD1. Losses at the gene ends were 2 bases for V and 4 bases for J; bases not matched to a gene: 7. There are 17 residues in the CDR3. CDR1 is MDHEN and CDR2 is SYDVKM in the germline V gene. As DNA, the CDR3 is TGTGCCAGCAGTTTACCCGGACAGGGCGGTTATAATTCACCCCTCCACTTT. Translation gives CASSLPGQGGYNSPLHF. Looking up the rest from reference TRBV28 and TRBJ1-6 gives the full variable domain: DVKVTQSSRYLVKRTGEKVFLECVQDMDHENMFWYRQDPGLGLRLIYFSYDVKMKEKGDIPEGYSVSREKKERFSLILESASTNQTSMYLCASSLPGQGGYNSPLHFGNGTRLTVT.

V is TRBV19 and J is TRBJ2-3; no clear D gene. Trimming shortened V by 4 bases and J by 5 bases, and 7 bases separated the two germline ends. Germline V gene sequence: CDR1 LNHDA, CDR2 SQIVND (reference sequence). There are 12 residues in the CDR3. In DNA, the CDR3 is TGTGCCAGTAGTACCCTCGGAGATACGCAGTATTTT. Protein: CASSTLGDTQYF. Based on the CDR3 plus reference TRBV19 and TRBJ2-3, the full variable domain is DGGITQSPKYLFRKEGQNVTLSCEQNLNHDAMYWYRQDPGQGLRLIYYSQIVNDFQKGDIAEGYSVSREKKESFPLTVTSAQKNPTAFYLCASSTLGDTQYFGPGTRLTVL.

V gene TRBV5-1 combines with J gene TRBJ2-7; D possibly corresponds to TRBD2 (7 bases). Trimming removed 0 bases from V and 0 bases from J, with 10 bases in between. The germline gives CDR1 SGHRS, CDR2 YFSETQ. The CDR3 loop spans 15 amino acids. The DNA for the CDR3 is TGCGCCAGCAGCTTGGTCGCGGGGGCCTCCTACGAGCAGTACTTC. Residues: CASSLVAGASYEQYF.

The rearrangement links TRBV29-1 to TRBJ1-2, with 7 bases fitting TRBD1. Germline V gene lookup returns CDR1 SQVTM and CDR2 ANQGSEA. This CDR3 has 15 amino acids. V gave up 5 bases and J gave up 4 bases; unmatched junction bases: 13. CDR3 in DNA: TGCAGCGTTCTATATACTGAGACAGGGATCTATGGCTACACCTTC. It is translated as CSVLYTETGIYGYTF.

The chain is built from TRBV6-6 and TRBJ2-7; D might be TRBD1 (6 bases). The V gene lost 4 bases and the J gene lost 4 bases, with 11 bases spanning the gap. CDR1 MNHNY and CDR2 SVGAGI come from the germline V gene (reference sequence). The CDR3 extends over 13 amino acids. The CDR3 DNA sequence: TGTGCCAGCAGTTGGGACACCAGTTACGAGCAGTACTTC. Amino acid sequence: CASSWDTSYEQYF.

This clone was seen only a few times. The rearrangement joins TRBV28 to TRBJ1-2, with D unresolved. Germline CDR1 MDHEN, CDR2 SYDVKM. Trimming took 2 bases from V and 3 from J, leaving 13 bases between them. The CDR3 runs to 15 residues. In DNA, the CDR3 is TGTGCCAGCAGTTTAGGACCAATCGGGGACTATGGCTACACCTTC. This gives the protein CASSLGPIGDYGYTF.

The V call is TRBV25-1, the J call TRBJ2-2; TRBD1 matches 8 bases. Germline CDR1 is MGHDK and CDR2 is SYGVNS. This CDR3 contains 17 residues. The V and J ends lost 4 bases and 7 bases, in that order; junction bases with no gene match: 14. CDR3 protein: CASSARTGLGPGGELFF. CDR3 sequence (DNA): TGTGCCAGCAGTGCTAGGACAGGGTTGGGTCCCGGCGGGGAGCTGTTTTTT.

On this clone itself: Other DNA sequences in this specimen translate into the identical CDR3. The CDR3, as DNA: TGTGCCTGGAGTGTTACGGTCTATGGCTACACCTTC. Residues: CAWSVTVYGYTF. The gene calls are TRBV30 and TRBJ1-2; D is unclear. Germline CDR1 is GTSNPN and CDR2 is SVGIG (reference sequence). The CDR3 sequence is 12 residues long. Trimming pared 0 bases from V and 4 bases from J, leaving 6 bases between.

V usage is TRBV4-1 and J usage is TRBJ1-2; D remains ambiguous. The CDR3 extends over 17 amino acids. V was clipped by 0 bases and J by 1 base, with 15 bases between them. Germline V CDR1 and CDR2: MGHRA, YSYEKL. As DNA, the CDR3 is TGCGCCAGCAGCCAAGATCACTGGTCGAACGATAACTATGGCTACACCTTC. As protein: CASSQDHWSNDNYGYTF.

The chain couples TRBV6-5 to TRBJ2-7; 8 positions agree with TRBD1. The V segment lost 6 bases and the J segment 1 base; nucleotides outside the gene matches: 5. Germline V CDR1 and CDR2: MNHEY, SVGAGI. The CDR3 totals 14 residues. Here the CDR3 reads CASSLTGDSYEQYF. CDR3 nucleotides: TGTGCCAGCAGCCTGACAGGGGATTCCTACGAGCAGTACTTC.

The chain recombines TRBV6-2 or TRBV6-3 with TRBJ1-5; TRBD1 aligns across 7 bases. V was pared by 2 bases and J by 2 bases, with 3 bases of the junction left unmatched. Germline CDR1 MNHEY, CDR2 SVGEGT. The CDR3 extends over 15 amino acids. As DNA, the CDR3 is TGTGCCAGCAGTTACGGAGGGACAGGCAATCAGCCCCAGCATTTT. Its translation: CASSYGGTGNQPQHF.

V is TRBV12-3 or TRBV12-4 and J is TRBJ1-3, with 7 bases fitting TRBD1. There are 13 residues in the CDR3. Trimming at V came to 10 bases and at J to 3 bases, leaving 6 bases not matched to a gene. CDR3 sequence: CATLQGIGNTIYF. The CDR3 DNA reads as TGTGCCACCCTACAGGGGATTGGAAACACCATATATTTT.

About this clone itself: The junction shows a germline mismatch at one end, possibly a read error. This chain connects TRBV30 to TRBJ2-3; 8 nucleotides align to TRBD2. This CDR3 is 12 amino acids long. Germline CDR1 and CDR2: GTSNPN and SVGIG (reference sequence). The CDR3 DNA reads TGTGCCTGGAGTCCCTCCGGGACTAGGCATCTTTTT. This gives the protein CAWSPSGTRHLF.

V is TRBV2 and J is TRBJ1-1, with 7 bases that match TRBD1. The V segment lost 6 bases and the J segment 3 bases; nucleotides outside the gene matches: 13. The germline V gene encodes CDR1 SNHLY and CDR2 FYNNEI. This CDR3 contains 16 residues. The CDR3 loop is CASRPDRARGDTEAFF. The CDR3 nucleotides are TGTGCCAGCAGGCCCGACAGGGCCCGGGGTGACACTGAAGCTTTCTTT.

V and J are TRBV11-3 and TRBJ2-7, with a possible D match to TRBD2 (6 bases). The CDR3 is 12 amino acids. V lost 6 bases, J lost 6 bases, and 12 bases lay in between. Germline V gene lookup returns CDR1 SGHNT and CDR2 YENEEA. CDR3 sequence (DNA): TGTGCCAGCAGTTACCGGGACTCCGAGCAGTACTTC. Translating it yields CASSYRDSEQYF. Drawing the rest from reference TRBV11-3 and TRBJ2-7, the complete variable domain is EAGVVQSPRYKIIEKKQPVAFWCNPISGHNTLYWYLQNLGQGPELLIRYENEEAVDDSQLPKDRFSAERLKGVDSTLKIQPAELGDSAVYLCASSYRDSEQYFGPGTRLTVT.

V gene TRBV19 combines with J gene TRBJ2-1, with 8 positions matching TRBD1. V gave up 4 bases and J gave up 9 bases; unmatched junction bases: 8. The germline CDR1 and CDR2 sequences are LNHDA and SQIVND (reference sequence). CDR3 length equals 14 residues. The CDR3 DNA reads TGTGCCAGTAGTAGACGACAGGGGAAGGCTGAGCAGTTCTTC. It specifies CASSRRQGKAEQFF.

The rearrangement links TRBV19 to TRBJ2-7; 8 bases agree with TRBD1. The ends lost 3 bases at V and 5 bases at J; junction bases unmatched: 12. The CDR3 loop spans 16 amino acids. In germline, CDR1 is LNHDA, CDR2 SQIVND (reference sequence). CDR3 nucleotide sequence: TGTGCCAGTAGTATCTTCCCGTCGGACAGGGTCAACGAGCAGTACTTC. Translation gives CASSIFPSDRVNEQYF.

The chain employs TRBV29-1 and TRBJ2-6; possibly TRBD2 for D (6 bases). Trimming took off 3 bases at V and 2 bases at J, with 14 bases between the two ends. This CDR3 comprises 16 residues. Germline V CDR1 and CDR2: SQVTM, ANQGSEA. CDR3: CSVDIGWEAGANVLTF. The DNA of the CDR3 is TGCAGCGTTGATATAGGTTGGGAGGCTGGGGCCAACGTCCTGACTTTC.

The rearrangement uses TRBV25-1 and TRBJ2-1, with 9 bases lining up with TRBD1. In germline, CDR1 is MGHDK, CDR2 SYGVNS. The CDR3 covers 15 residues. J was trimmed by 2 bases and V by 9 bases; bases with no gene match: 8. The CDR3 DNA reads as TGTGCCAGACTCCACAGGGGGCTTGCCTACAATGAGCAGTTCTTC. Amino acids: CARLHRGLAYNEQFF.

This clone was recorded once. This chain joins TRBV7-3 and TRBJ2-3; 7 bases match TRBD2. V lost 5 bases to trimming and J lost 2 bases; unmatched junction nucleotides: 7. Germline lookup yields CDR1 SGHTA and CDR2 FQGTGA. The CDR3 length is 15 residues. CDR3 protein: CASSPASGNTDTQYF. The CDR3 DNA sequence: TGTGCCAGCAGCCCCGCTAGCGGAAACACAGATACGCAGTATTTT.

The chain uses TRBV18 and TRBJ1-2; D unclear. Germline lookup yields CDR1 KGHSH and CDR2 LQKENI. The V end was cut by 3 bases, the J end by 8 bases, with 13 bases between. The length of the CDR3 is 13 residues. The CDR3 DNA is TGTGCCAGCTCACCGGAGAGGGCCGACGGCTACACCTTC. This gives the protein CASSPERADGYTF. The variable domain in full, with the rest retrieved from reference TRBV18 and TRBJ1-2, is NAGVMQNPRHLVRRRGQEARLRCSPMKGHSHVYWYRQLPEEGLKFMVYLQKENIIDESGMPKERFSAEFPKEGPSILRIQQVVRGDSAAYFCASSPERADGYTFGSGTRLTVV.